This entry describes one T cell receptor beta chain. Its target is not known. Treatment defined: approximately 9-day PBMC culture with coronavirus spike peptide pools or control peptides (ViraFEST assay). This record belongs to a study of vaccination and CD4 T cells after COVID-19. In the study overall: SARS-CoV-2, HCoV-NL63, HCoV-OC43 and HCoV-229E supplied the overlapping spike peptides used to stimulate cells. Each of the control cultures got a CEFX pool, an HIV-1 Nef pool, or no peptide. Study results and limitations: It was observed that, in convalescent patients, a median about 83% of reactive clones arose only post-vaccination.

The CDR3 loop spans 17 amino acids. CDR1 is KGHDR and CDR2 is SFDVKD in the germline V gene. V was pared by 3 bases and J by 3 bases, with 9 bases of the junction left unmatched. At the Johns Hopkins FTIC core, DNA taken from cultured CD4+ T cells was sequenced by way of the Oncomine TCR Beta short-read assay. TCRdb reprocessed the PCR reads with MiXCR, giving one entry per CDR3 protein. The sample lists 9,700 or so distinct CDR3 sequences; around 67% were seen once. Sequencing was carried out using CD4+ T cells from blood, cultured in vitro. The sequence was collected from a human donor who had recovered from COVID-19. The chain employs TRBV24-1 and TRBJ2-3; TRBD1 agrees at 9 bases. Written as DNA, the CDR3 is TGTGCCACCAGTGATCCCCGGACAGGGGACTATACAGATACGCAGTATTTT. It yields the protein CATSDPRTGDYTDTQYF.